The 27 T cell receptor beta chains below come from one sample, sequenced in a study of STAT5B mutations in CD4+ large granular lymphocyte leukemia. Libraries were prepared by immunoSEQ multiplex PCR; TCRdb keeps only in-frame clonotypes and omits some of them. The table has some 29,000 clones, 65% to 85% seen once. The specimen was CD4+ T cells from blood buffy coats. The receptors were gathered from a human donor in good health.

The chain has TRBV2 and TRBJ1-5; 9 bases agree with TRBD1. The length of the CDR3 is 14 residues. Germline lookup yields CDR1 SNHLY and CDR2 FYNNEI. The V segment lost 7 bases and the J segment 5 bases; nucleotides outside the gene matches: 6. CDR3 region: CASTLGTGYQPQHF. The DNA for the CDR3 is TGTGCCAGCACTCTCGGGACAGGGTATCAGCCCCAGCATTTT.

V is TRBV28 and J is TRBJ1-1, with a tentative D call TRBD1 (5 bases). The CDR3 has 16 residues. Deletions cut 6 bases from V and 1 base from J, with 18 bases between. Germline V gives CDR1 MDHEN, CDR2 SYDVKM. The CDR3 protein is CASSPGAFGSNTEAFF. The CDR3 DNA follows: TGTGCCAGCAGCCCCGGGGCCTTTGGTTCGAACACTGAAGCTTTCTTT.

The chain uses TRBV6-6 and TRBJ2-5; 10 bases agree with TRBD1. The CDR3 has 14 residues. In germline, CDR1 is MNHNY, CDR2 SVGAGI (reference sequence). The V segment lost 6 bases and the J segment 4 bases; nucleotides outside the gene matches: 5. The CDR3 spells CASRRTGGGETQYF. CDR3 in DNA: TGTGCCAGCAGACGGACAGGGGGAGGAGAGACCCAGTACTTC.

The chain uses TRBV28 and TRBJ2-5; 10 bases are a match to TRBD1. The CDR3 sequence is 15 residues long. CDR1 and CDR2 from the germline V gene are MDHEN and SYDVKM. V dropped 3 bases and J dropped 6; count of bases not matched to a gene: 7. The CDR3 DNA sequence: TGTGCCAGCAGTTTCCCGGGACAGGGGTCCAAGACCCAGTACTTC. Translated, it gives CASSFPGQGSKTQYF. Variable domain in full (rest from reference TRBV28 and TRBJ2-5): DVKVTQSSRYLVKRTGEKVFLECVQDMDHENMFWYRQDPGLGLRLIYFSYDVKMKEKGDIPEGYSVSREKKERFSLILESASTNQTSMYLCASSFPGQGSKTQYFGPGTRLLVL.

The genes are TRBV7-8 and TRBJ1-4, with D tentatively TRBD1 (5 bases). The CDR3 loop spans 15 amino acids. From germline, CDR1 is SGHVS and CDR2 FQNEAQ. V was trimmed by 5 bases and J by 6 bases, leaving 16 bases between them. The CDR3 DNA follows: TGTGCCAGCAGCCTTGTAAAGGGACCGGATGAAAAACTGTTTTTT. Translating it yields CASSLVKGPDEKLFF.

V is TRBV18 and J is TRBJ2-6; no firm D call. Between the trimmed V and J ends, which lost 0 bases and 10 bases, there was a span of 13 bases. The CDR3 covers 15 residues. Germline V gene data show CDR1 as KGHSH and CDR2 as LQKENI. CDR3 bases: TGTGCCAGCTCACCACCGGGTCCCCTCCTGAACGTCCTGACTTTC. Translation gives CASSPPGPLLNVLTF.

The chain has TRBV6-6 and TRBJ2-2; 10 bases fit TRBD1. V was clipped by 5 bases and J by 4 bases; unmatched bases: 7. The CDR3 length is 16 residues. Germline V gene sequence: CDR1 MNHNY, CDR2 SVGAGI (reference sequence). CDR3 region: CASSQPGQGSTGELFF. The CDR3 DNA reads TGTGCCAGCAGTCAACCGGGACAGGGGAGCACCGGGGAGCTGTTTTTT.

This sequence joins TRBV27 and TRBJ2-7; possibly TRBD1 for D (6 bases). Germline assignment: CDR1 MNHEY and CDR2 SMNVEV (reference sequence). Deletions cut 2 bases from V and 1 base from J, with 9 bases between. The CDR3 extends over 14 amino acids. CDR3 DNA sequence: TGTGCCAGCAGTTTACGAGGGGGTTCCTACGAGCAGTACTTC. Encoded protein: CASSLRGGSYEQYF.

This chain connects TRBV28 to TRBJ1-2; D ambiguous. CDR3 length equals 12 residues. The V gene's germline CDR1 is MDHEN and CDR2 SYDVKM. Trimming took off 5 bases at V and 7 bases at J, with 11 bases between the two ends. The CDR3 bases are TGTGCCAGCAGTCCCACGGCCTCTGGCTACACCTTC. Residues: CASSPTASGYTF.

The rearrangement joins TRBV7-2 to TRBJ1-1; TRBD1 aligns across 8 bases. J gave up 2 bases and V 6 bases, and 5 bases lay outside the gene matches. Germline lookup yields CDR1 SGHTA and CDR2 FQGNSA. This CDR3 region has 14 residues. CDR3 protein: CASRRDRQNTEAFF. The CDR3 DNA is TGTGCCAGCAGGCGGGACAGGCAAAACACTGAAGCTTTCTTT. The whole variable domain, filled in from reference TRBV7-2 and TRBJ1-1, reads GAGVSQSPSNKVTEKGKDVELRCDPISGHTALYWYRQSLGQGLEFLIYFQGNSAPDKSGLPSDRFSAERTGGSVSTLTIQRTQQEDSAVYLCASRRDRQNTEAFFGQGTRLTVV.

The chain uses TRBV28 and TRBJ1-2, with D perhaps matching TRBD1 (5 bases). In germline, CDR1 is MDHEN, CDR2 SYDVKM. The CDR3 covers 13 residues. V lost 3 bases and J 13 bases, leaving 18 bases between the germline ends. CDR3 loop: CASSLKLMTGRTF. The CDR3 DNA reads TGTGCCAGCAGTTTGAAACTGATGACGGGGCGCACCTTC.

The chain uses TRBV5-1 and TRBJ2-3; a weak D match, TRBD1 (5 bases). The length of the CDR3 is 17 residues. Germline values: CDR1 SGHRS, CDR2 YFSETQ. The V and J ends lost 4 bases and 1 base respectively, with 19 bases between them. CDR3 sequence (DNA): TGCGCCAGCAGCCTTCTAGGCGGACAAGGGGGCACAGATACGCAGTATTTT. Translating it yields CASSLLGGQGGTDTQYF.

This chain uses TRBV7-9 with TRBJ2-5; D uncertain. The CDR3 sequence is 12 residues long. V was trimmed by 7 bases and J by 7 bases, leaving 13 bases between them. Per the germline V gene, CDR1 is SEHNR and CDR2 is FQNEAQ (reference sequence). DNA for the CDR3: TGTGCCAGCAAAGACTTAACGGTGACCCAGTACTTC. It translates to CASKDLTVTQYF.

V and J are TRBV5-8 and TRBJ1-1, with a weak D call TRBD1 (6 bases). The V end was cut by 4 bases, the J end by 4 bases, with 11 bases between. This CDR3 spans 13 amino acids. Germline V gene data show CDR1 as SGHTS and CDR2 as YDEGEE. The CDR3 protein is CASSRRGGTEAFF. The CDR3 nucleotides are TGTGCCAGCAGCCGGCGAGGGGGCACTGAAGCTTTCTTT.

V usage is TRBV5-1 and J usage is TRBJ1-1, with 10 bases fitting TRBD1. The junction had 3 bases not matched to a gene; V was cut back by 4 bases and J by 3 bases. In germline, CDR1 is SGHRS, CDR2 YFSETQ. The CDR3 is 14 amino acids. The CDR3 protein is CASSAGTGDTEAFF. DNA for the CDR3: TGCGCCAGCAGCGCCGGGACAGGGGACACTGAAGCTTTCTTT.

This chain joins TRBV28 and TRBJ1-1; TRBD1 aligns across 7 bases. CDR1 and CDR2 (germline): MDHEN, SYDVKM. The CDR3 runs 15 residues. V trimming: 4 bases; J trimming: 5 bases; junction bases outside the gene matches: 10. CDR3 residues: CASSSIAADRTEAFF. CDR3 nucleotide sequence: TGTGCCAGCAGTTCGATCGCAGCGGACAGGACTGAAGCTTTCTTT.

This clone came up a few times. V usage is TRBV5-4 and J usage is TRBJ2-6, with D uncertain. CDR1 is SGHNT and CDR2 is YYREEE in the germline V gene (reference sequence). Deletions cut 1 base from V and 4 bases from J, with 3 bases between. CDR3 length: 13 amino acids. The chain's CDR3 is CASSLTGANVLTF. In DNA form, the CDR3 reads TGTGCCAGCAGCTTGACCGGGGCCAACGTCCTGACTTTC. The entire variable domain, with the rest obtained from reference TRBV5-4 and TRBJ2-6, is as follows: ETGVTQSPTHLIKTRGQQVTLRCSSQSGHNTVSWYQQALGQGPQFIFQYYREEENGRGNFPPRFSGLQFPNYSSELNVNALELDDSALYLCASSLTGANVLTFGAGSRLTVL.

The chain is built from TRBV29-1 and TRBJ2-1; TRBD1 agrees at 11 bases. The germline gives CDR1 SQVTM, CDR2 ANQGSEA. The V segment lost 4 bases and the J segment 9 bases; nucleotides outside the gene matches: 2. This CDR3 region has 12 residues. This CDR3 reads CSVGTGGSEQFF. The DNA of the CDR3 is TGCAGCGTTGGGACAGGGGGCTCTGAGCAGTTCTTC.

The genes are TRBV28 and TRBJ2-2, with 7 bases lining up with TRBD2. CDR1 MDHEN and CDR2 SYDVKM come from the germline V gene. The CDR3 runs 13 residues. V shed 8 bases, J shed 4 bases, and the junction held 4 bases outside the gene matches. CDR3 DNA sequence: TGTGCCAGCGGGGGAGGGTTCACCGGGGAGCTGTTTTTT. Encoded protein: CASGGGFTGELFF.

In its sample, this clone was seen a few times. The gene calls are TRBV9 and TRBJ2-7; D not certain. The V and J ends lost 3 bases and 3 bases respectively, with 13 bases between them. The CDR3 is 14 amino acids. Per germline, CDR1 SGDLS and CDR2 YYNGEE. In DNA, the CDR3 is TGTGCCAGCAGCGCAGGTTGGCAAGACTACGAGCAGTACTTC. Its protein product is CASSAGWQDYEQYF.

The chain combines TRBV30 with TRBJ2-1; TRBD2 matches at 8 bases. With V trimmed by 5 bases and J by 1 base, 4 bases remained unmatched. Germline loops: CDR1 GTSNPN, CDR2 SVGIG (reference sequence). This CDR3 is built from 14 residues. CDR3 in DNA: TGTGCCTGGGGAGCGGGAGCTTCCTACAATGAGCAGTTCTTC. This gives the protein CAWGAGASYNEQFF.

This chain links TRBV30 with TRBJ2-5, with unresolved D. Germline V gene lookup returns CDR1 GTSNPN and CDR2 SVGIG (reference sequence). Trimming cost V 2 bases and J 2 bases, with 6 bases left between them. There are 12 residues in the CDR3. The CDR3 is CAWSPTQETQYF. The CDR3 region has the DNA TGTGCCTGGAGTCCGACTCAAGAGACCCAGTACTTC.

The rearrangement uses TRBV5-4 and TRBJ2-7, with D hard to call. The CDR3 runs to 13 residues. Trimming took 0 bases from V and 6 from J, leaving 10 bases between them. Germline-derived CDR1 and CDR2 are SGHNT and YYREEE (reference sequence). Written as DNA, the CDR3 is TGTGCCAGCAGCTTGGGGGGAACCGGCGAGCAGTACGTC. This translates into CASSLGGTGEQYV.

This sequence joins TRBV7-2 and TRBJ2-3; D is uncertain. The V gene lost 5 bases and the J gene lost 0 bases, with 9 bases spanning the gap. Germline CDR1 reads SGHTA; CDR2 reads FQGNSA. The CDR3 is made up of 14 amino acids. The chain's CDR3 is CASSPMRSTDTQYF. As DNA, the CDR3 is TGTGCCAGCAGCCCCATGCGGAGCACAGATACGCAGTATTTT.

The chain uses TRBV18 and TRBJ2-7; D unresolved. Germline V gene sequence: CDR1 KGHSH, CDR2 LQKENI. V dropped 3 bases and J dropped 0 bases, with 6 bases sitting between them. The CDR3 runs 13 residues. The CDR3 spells CASSPASSYEQYF. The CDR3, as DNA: TGTGCCAGCTCACCGGCCAGCTCCTACGAGCAGTACTTC.

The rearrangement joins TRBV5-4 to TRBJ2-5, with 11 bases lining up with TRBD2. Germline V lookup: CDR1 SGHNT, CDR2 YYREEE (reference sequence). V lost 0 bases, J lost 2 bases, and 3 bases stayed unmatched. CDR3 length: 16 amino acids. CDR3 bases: TGTGCCAGCAGCTTGGAGATAGCGGGGGGGCAAGAGACCCAGTACTTC. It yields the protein CASSLEIAGGQETQYF.

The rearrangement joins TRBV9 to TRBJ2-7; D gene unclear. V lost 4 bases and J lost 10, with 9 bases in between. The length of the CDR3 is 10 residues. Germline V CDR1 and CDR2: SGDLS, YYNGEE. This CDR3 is CASSPSGQYV. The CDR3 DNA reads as TGTGCCAGCAGCCCCTCGGGCCAGTACGTC.